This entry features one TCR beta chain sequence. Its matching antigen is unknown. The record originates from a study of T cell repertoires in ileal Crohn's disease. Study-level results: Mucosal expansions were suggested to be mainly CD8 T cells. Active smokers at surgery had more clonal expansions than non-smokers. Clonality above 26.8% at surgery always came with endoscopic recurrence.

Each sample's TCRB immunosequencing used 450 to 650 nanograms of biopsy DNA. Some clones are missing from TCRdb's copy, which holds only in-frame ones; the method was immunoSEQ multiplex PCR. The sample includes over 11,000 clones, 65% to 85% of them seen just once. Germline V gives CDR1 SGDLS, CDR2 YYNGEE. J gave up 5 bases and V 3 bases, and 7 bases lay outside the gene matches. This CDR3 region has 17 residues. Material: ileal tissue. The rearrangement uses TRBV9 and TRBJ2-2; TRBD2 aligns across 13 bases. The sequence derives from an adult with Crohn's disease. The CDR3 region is CASSAQGLAGRTGELFF. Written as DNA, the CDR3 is TGTGCCAGCAGCGCACAGGGACTAGCGGGAAGGACCGGGGAGCTGTTTTTT.